A single sample is the source of the 23 T cell receptor beta chains below, sequenced in a study of blood T cell repertoires in COVID-19. Sequencing used immunoSEQ multiplex PCR; TCRdb keeps in-frame clones, though not all of them. This sample yields 240,000 or so clones, of which approximately 90% are seen a single time; less than 0.9% belongs to the top ten. The sample comprised PBMCs or T cells enriched from blood (not recorded which). The receptor source for this set is a man aged 50 to 60 who had been exposed to COVID-19.

This clone was detected once. V usage is TRBV15 and J usage is TRBJ2-7; perhaps TRBD2 as D (6 bases). The CDR3 sequence is 15 residues long. Germline CDR1 is LNHNV and CDR2 is YYDKDF (reference sequence). V was shortened by 0 bases and J by 5 bases, with 14 bases between the two germline ends. CDR3 loop: CATSRDGGYGDEQYF. In DNA, the CDR3 is TGTGCCACCAGCAGAGATGGGGGGTATGGCGACGAGCAGTACTTC.

The J gene is TRBJ1-2, the V gene TRBV9; a possible D gene is TRBD1 (6 bases). V was shortened by 3 bases and J by 4 bases, with 28 bases between the two germline ends. CDR1 and CDR2 from the germline V gene are SGDLS and YYNGEE. The CDR3 consists of 19 residues. CDR3 protein: CASSAPRGAALPESYGYTF. DNA of the CDR3: TGTGCCAGCAGCGCCCCGCGGGGGGCAGCCCTTCCCGAGAGCTATGGCTACACCTTC.

This clone was found once. The chain uses TRBV5-1 and TRBJ1-6; 9 nucleotides align to TRBD1. Trimming removed 1 base from V and 8 bases from J; junction bases left unmatched: 7. CDR1 and CDR2 (germline): SGHRS, YFSETQ. This CDR3 region has 16 residues. The DNA of the CDR3 is TGCGCCAGCAGCTTGAAGCCGGGACAGGGCGATTCACCCCTCCACTTT. Protein sequence: CASSLKPGQGDSPLHF.

The chain carries TRBV4-1 and TRBJ1-5, with 10 bases that match TRBD1. CDR3 length equals 15 residues. CDR1 and CDR2 (germline): MGHRA, YSYEKL. V gave up 4 bases and J gave up 4 bases; unmatched junction bases: 4. The CDR3 spells CASSRLGQGNQPQHF. The CDR3 bases are TGCGCCAGCAGCCGCCTGGGACAGGGGAATCAGCCCCAGCATTTT.

The rearrangement uses TRBV12-3 or TRBV12-4 and TRBJ2-4; a weak D match, TRBD1 (6 bases). The CDR3 covers 12 residues. V was clipped by 8 bases and J by 1 base, with 6 bases between them. CDR3 DNA: TGTGCCAGCGGACAGGCCAAAAACATTCAGTACTTC. Translation: CASGQAKNIQYF.

This clone is a singleton in its sample. The chain is built from TRBV5-1 and TRBJ1-2, with 9 bases fitting TRBD1. CDR1 is SGHRS, CDR2 YFSETQ, per germline. The CDR3 totals 15 residues. Trimming took 3 bases from V and 5 from J; bases not matched to a gene: 8. CDR3 sequence: CASSSQGASRYGYTF. The CDR3 DNA reads TGCGCCAGCAGCTCACAGGGGGCCTCTCGTTATGGCTACACCTTC. Based on the CDR3 plus reference TRBV5-1 and TRBJ1-2, the full variable domain is KAGVTQTPRYLIKTRGQQVTLSCSPISGHRSVSWYQQTPGQGLQFLFEYFSETQRNKGNFPGRFSGRQFSNSRSEMNVSTLELGDSALYLCASSSQGASRYGYTFGSGTRLTVV.

V gene TRBV28 combines with J gene TRBJ1-1; D remains ambiguous. The CDR3 sequence is 10 residues long. V gave up 5 bases and J gave up 8 bases, with 6 bases separating them. The germline V gene has CDR1 MDHEN and CDR2 SYDVKM. The CDR3 protein is CASSRAEAFF. CDR3 in DNA: TGTGCCAGCAGTCGAGCGGAAGCTTTCTTT. The full variable domain, rest sourced from reference TRBV28 and TRBJ1-1, is DVKVTQSSRYLVKRTGEKVFLECVQDMDHENMFWYRQDPGLGLRLIYFSYDVKMKEKGDIPEGYSVSREKKERFSLILESASTNQTSMYLCASSRAEAFFGQGTRLTVV.

The chain is built from TRBV3-1 (or the pseudogene TRBV3-2) and TRBJ2-3; 9 nucleotides match TRBD1. Germline values: CDR1 LGHDT, CDR2 YNNKEL (reference sequence). The CDR3 runs 17 residues. The J segment lost 7 bases and the V segment lost 4 bases, leaving 15 bases of the junction unmatched. CDR3 sequence: CASSPQSGTGLSHTQYF. The CDR3 DNA reads TGTGCCAGCAGCCCACAGAGTGGGACAGGGCTGTCGCATACGCAGTATTTT.

In DNA form, the CDR3 reads TGTGCCAGCAGACAGGGCCGAACAGATACGCAGTATTTT. This translates into CASRQGRTDTQYF. The V gene is TRBV12-3 or TRBV12-4, the J gene TRBJ2-3; D perhaps matches TRBD1 (6 bases). V lost 6 bases and J 3 bases, leaving 10 bases between the germline ends. The CDR3 consists of 13 residues.

The rearrangement links TRBV10-3 to TRBJ2-3, with a possible D match to TRBD2 (6 bases). V lost 7 bases and J 3 bases, leaving 17 bases between the germline ends. CDR1 ENHRY and CDR2 SYGVKD come from the germline V gene. The CDR3 has 15 amino acids. CDR3 coding DNA: TGTGCCATCACCGGGCGGAGCGGGCGTACAGATACGCAGTATTTT. Its protein is CAITGRSGRTDTQYF.

The chain joins TRBV29-1 to TRBJ1-5, with D perhaps matching TRBD1 (6 bases). V dropped 4 bases and J dropped 5 bases, with 15 bases sitting between them. Germline loops: CDR1 SQVTM, CDR2 ANQGSEA. The CDR3 runs 14 residues. CDR3 protein: CSVVGGTLDQPQHF. In DNA, the CDR3 is TGCAGCGTTGTGGGGGGGACATTAGATCAGCCCCAGCATTTT.

The chain recombines TRBV5-1 with TRBJ1-3; 7 bases are a match to TRBD1. The CDR3 consists of 17 residues. V gave up 0 bases and J gave up 0 bases; unmatched junction bases: 6. CDR1 is SGHRS, CDR2 YFSETQ, per germline. The CDR3 sequence is CASSLAGQLSSGNTIYF. CDR3 DNA sequence: TGCGCCAGCAGCTTGGCGGGACAGTTAAGCTCTGGAAACACCATATATTTT.

The J gene is TRBJ2-3, the V gene TRBV25-1, with D maybe TRBD1 (6 bases). V was clipped by 3 bases and J by 6 bases, with 19 bases between them. Germline lookup yields CDR1 MGHDK and CDR2 SYGVNS. This CDR3 region has 16 residues. In DNA, the CDR3 is TGTGCCAGCAGTGACCCTCGACAGGTACGGTGGGATACGCAGTATTTT. Protein product: CASSDPRQVRWDTQYF.

The genes are TRBV28 and TRBJ1-6; TRBD1 matches at 8 bases. V trimming: 10 bases; J trimming: 2 bases; junction bases outside the gene matches: 4. CDR1 MDHEN and CDR2 SYDVKM come from the germline V gene. The CDR3 contains 14 residues. CDR3 loop: CAIETGAYNSPLHF. The CDR3 DNA is TGTGCCATTGAGACAGGGGCCTATAATTCACCCCTCCACTTT.

The chain carries TRBV7-9 and TRBJ1-2; D is undetermined. CDR3 size: 12 residues. Trimming stripped 1 base from V and 7 bases from J, with 7 bases between. CDR1 and CDR2 (germline): SEHNR, FQNEAQ (reference sequence). The CDR3, as DNA: TGTGCCAGCAGCTTAGACTGGGCTGGCTACACCTTC. Its protein product is CASSLDWAGYTF. Based on the CDR3 plus reference TRBV7-9 and TRBJ1-2, the full variable domain is DTGVSQNPRHKITKRGQNVTFRCDPISEHNRLYWYRQTLGQGPEFLTYFQNEAQLEKSRLLSDRFSAERPKGSFSTLEIQRTEQGDSAMYLCASSLDWAGYTFGSGTRLTVV.

The chain employs TRBV5-1 and TRBJ2-7, with 7 positions matching TRBD1. J lost 2 bases, V lost 5 bases, and 7 bases had no gene match. Per the germline V gene, CDR1 is SGHRS and CDR2 is YFSETQ. The CDR3 totals 14 residues. The CDR3 is CASSPSGQTYEQYV. DNA for the CDR3: TGCGCCAGCAGTCCCTCGGGACAGACCTACGAGCAGTACGTC.

The genes are TRBV28 and TRBJ1-5, with a weak D call TRBD1 (6 bases). In germline, CDR1 is MDHEN, CDR2 SYDVKM. The CDR3 extends over 15 amino acids. V was pared by 6 bases and J by 9 bases, with 21 bases between. This chain's CDR3 is CASRDETGPRGPQHF. DNA of the CDR3: TGTGCCAGCAGGGATGAAACAGGGCCCAGGGGGCCCCAGCATTTT.

V gene TRBV5-4 combines with J gene TRBJ2-2, with a tentative D call TRBD2 (7 bases). Deletions cut 0 bases from V and 5 bases from J, with 14 bases between. Germline V gives CDR1 SGHNT, CDR2 YYREEE (reference sequence). This CDR3 has 16 residues. The CDR3 spells CASSLVGGRRTGELFF. CDR3 DNA: TGTGCCAGCAGCTTGGTCGGGGGGCGCCGGACCGGGGAGCTGTTTTTT.

The chain uses TRBV11-2 and TRBJ2-1; 10 bases map to TRBD2. This CDR3 is 15 amino acids long. The V gene end was trimmed by 6 bases and the J gene end by 4 bases; junction bases not matched to a gene: 6. Per germline, CDR1 SGHAT and CDR2 FQNNGV. The CDR3 here is CASSTGLAVYNEQFF. The CDR3 region has the DNA TGTGCCAGCAGTACCGGACTAGCGGTGTACAATGAGCAGTTCTTC.

The chain combines TRBV28 with TRBJ2-3, with a possible D match to TRBD1 (6 bases). V lost 10 bases and J lost 3, with 17 bases in between. The CDR3 loop spans 14 amino acids. The V gene's germline CDR1 is MDHEN and CDR2 SYDVKM. DNA of the CDR3: TGTGCCACCCGTAGCCCAGGGGCAACAGATACGCAGTATTTT. Translated, it gives CATRSPGATDTQYF.

This chain links TRBV2 with TRBJ2-1; D is unresolved. V lost 8 bases to trimming and J lost 6 bases, with 11 bases between them. CDR3 length equals 12 residues. Looked up from germline, CDR1 is SNHLY and CDR2 is FYNNEI. Here the CDR3 DNA reads TGTGCCAGCTGCCTAGAGGCCAATGAGCAGTTCTTC. Protein product: CASCLEANEQFF.

This chain uses TRBV19 with TRBJ1-1, with D possibly matching TRBD1 (5 bases). V lost 8 bases to trimming and J lost 1 base, with 8 bases between them. Germline V lookup: CDR1 LNHDA, CDR2 SQIVND (reference sequence). The CDR3 length is 12 residues. CDR3 in DNA: TGTGCCAGTGCTAGGGGGAACACTGAAGCTTTCTTT. Translation gives CASARGNTEAFF.

This clone appeared a single time. The genes are TRBV5-1 and TRBJ1-3, with 9 bases matching TRBD1. J lost 5 bases, V lost 0 bases, and 3 bases had no gene match. The CDR3 is made up of 15 amino acids. Germline CDR1 is SGHRS and CDR2 is YFSETQ. The DNA for the CDR3 is TGCGCCAGCAGCTTGGTCGGACAGGGGAGAAACACCATATATTTT. It yields the protein CASSLVGQGRNTIYF.